Below, 2 T cell receptor beta chains from the same sample are listed, as sequenced in a study of blood T cells in healthy people across ages. Primed by a sample-barcoded 5' primer and a J-beta primer mix, a second PCR proceeded for 7 to 11 cycles. TCRdb processed the 5' RACE reads anew with MiXCR; each CDR3 protein has one entry. The data contain about 840,000 distinct CDR3 sequences, 25% to 30% of them singletons. These data are also associated with another study on T cells of mothers and their children.

The sample taken for sequencing was blood. Receptor source: a woman between 40 and 55 years old in good health.

This sequence joins TRBV30 and TRBJ2-1; D gene unclear. The germline CDR1 and CDR2 sequences are GTSNPN and SVGIG (reference sequence). V lost 7 bases, J lost 5 bases, and 0 bases lay in between. The CDR3 is made up of 8 amino acids. The CDR3 spells CAYNEQFF. In nucleotides, the CDR3 is TGTGCCTACAATGAGCAGTTCTTC.

In its sample, this clonotype was seen a few times. The DNA of the CDR3 is TGCGCCAGCAGCCAAGATCCCGTGATGAACACTGAAGCTTTCTTT. Translation: CASSQDPVMNTEAFF. The chain employs TRBV4-3 and TRBJ1-1; no firm D call. Between the trimmed V and J ends, which lost 0 bases and 0 bases, there was a span of 8 bases. CDR1 and CDR2 from the germline V gene are LGHNA and YSLEER. The CDR3 is made up of 15 amino acids.